This TCR beta chain emerged from a study of blood T cell repertoires in COVID-19. Background on the study: There were acute and convalescent COVID-19 samples, and they came from the United States, Italy and Spain. The cDNA or gDNA used as material had been derived from T cells, B-cell-depleted T cells, or PBMCs.

How the authors handled the data: Amplification from reference gene primers served as the basis for estimated nucleated cell counts. Repertoires were generated with immunoSEQ multiplex PCR, while TCRdb's copy carries only in-frame clones and drops some. Clone size and the V and J calls come from that table; the DNA yielded D and trimming. The repertoire includes fewer than 40,000 clones, about 80% of them detected once, and roughly 2% sits in the top ten. CDR3 length: 14 residues. Germline V gene data show CDR1 as MDHEN and CDR2 as SYDVKM. This clonotype was sampled from a man between 60 and 75 years old with active COVID-19. The chain has TRBV28 and TRBJ2-5, with 8 bases that match TRBD2. The J call may be faulty, since TRBJ2-7 better matches the DNA end. The sample was peripheral blood. CDR3 protein: CASRAGVGPYEQYF. The CDR3 region has the DNA TGTGCCAGCCGAGCGGGAGTGGGCCCCTACGAGCAGTACTTC.